This TCR beta chain appears in the sequencing data of a study of blood T cell repertoires in COVID-19. Study context: Specimens from acute and convalescent COVID-19 originated in the United States, Italy and Spain. T cells, B-cell-depleted T cells, or PBMCs supplied cDNA or gDNA.

The V end was cut by 1 base, the J end by 10 bases, with 14 bases between. The V gene's germline CDR1 is SEHNR and CDR2 FQNEAQ (reference sequence). The CDR3 runs to 14 residues. Per the study methods: Reference gene primer amplification gave nucleated cell count estimates. Assay: immunoSEQ multiplex PCR; the TCRdb copy retains only in-frame clones and omits some. From that table come the V and J calls and clone size; the DNA was used to work out D and trimming. In the table there are some 250,000 clones, 65% to 85% of which are singletons. Sequencing used peripheral blood. The sequence was obtained from a man aged 35-49 years with acute or convalescent COVID-19. V gene TRBV7-9 combines with J gene TRBJ1-5; D is ambiguous. The CDR3 DNA reads as TGTGCCAGCAGCTTAGGGCGGGGAGAACAACCCCAGCATTTT. It codes for CASSLGRGEQPQHF.